One and the same sample provided the 7 T cell receptor beta chains below, sequenced in a study of breast tumors, draining lymph nodes, adjacent tissues. The lymph nodes were axillary draining lymph nodes from breast cancer patients. TCRdb passed the multiplex PCR reads through MiXCR, listing each CDR3 protein once. The table includes some 120,000 distinct CDR3 sequences, around 20% detected once. Sequences were obtained from axillary lymph node tissue. Source of these receptors: a female donor with breast cancer. Some clones in this sample may be carry-over from other donors' samples.

The chain links TRBV28 to TRBJ2-1, with no clear D. The CDR3 runs 12 residues. Trimming took off 3 bases at V and 7 bases at J, with 7 bases between the two ends. Germline V CDR1 and CDR2: MDHEN, SYDVKM. The CDR3 protein is CASSLSRNEQFF. CDR3 coding DNA: TGTGCCAGCAGTTTGAGCAGGAATGAGCAGTTCTTC.

This rearrangement joins TRBV27 to TRBJ2-5; TRBD2 matches 7 bases. The V gene end was trimmed by 5 bases and the J gene end by 7 bases; junction bases not matched to a gene: 7. The CDR3 extends over 13 amino acids. From germline, CDR1 is MNHEY and CDR2 SMNVEV (reference sequence). CDR3 amino acids: CASSTGPGGTQYF. The CDR3 DNA reads TGTGCCAGCAGTACGGGCCCGGGAGGGACCCAGTACTTC.

This clonotype came up many times. This rearrangement joins TRBV3-1 to TRBJ2-1; D is possibly TRBD1 or TRBD2 (5 bases each). Germline CDR1 and CDR2: LGHDT and YNNKEL (reference sequence). The CDR3 sequence is 13 residues long. The V end was cut by 2 bases, the J end by 9 bases, with 11 bases between. CDR3 in DNA: TGTGCCAGCAGCCAACAATACGGGACTGAGCAGTTCTTC. This gives the protein CASSQQYGTEQFF.

As for this clonotype: This may come from a read error, since a much larger clone is one base off. This sequence joins TRBV7-8 and TRBJ2-1, with a weak D call TRBD1 (5 bases). The CDR3 has 15 amino acids. Germline loops: CDR1 SGHVS, CDR2 FQNEAQ. Trimming removed 7 bases from V and 8 bases from J, with 21 bases in between. CDR3 amino acids: CASNPSTGRVYEQFF. CDR3 in DNA: TGTGCCAGCAACCCCTCCACCGGCAGGGTATATGAGCAGTTCTTC.

Ten or more counts support this clonotype. The chain has TRBV20-1 and TRBJ2-3; a weak D match, TRBD1 (6 bases). Germline CDR1 DFQATT, CDR2 SNEGSKA (reference sequence). CDR3 length: 13 amino acids. V was trimmed by 3 bases and J by 3 bases, leaving 10 bases between them. CDR3: CSASTGWTDTQYF. CDR3 coding DNA: TGCAGTGCTAGCACAGGGTGGACAGATACGCAGTATTTT.

The CDR3 reads CASNRHNLEGEKLFF. CDR3 sequence (DNA): TGTGCCAGCAACAGACACAATCTAGAAGGGGAAAAACTGTTTTTT. The rearrangement joins TRBV2 to TRBJ1-4, with D unclear. V lost 7 bases to trimming and J lost 8 bases, with 20 bases between them. The length of the CDR3 is 15 residues. CDR1 and CDR2 (germline): SNHLY, FYNNEI.

This clonotype was detected many times. The chain joins TRBV7-9 to TRBJ2-1; 8 nucleotides agree with TRBD2. CDR3 length equals 23 residues. From germline, CDR1 is SEHNR and CDR2 FQNEAQ (reference sequence). V dropped 2 bases and J dropped 0; count of bases not matched to a gene: 24. The CDR3 loop is CASSLRGGRGIAGNLFSYNEQFF. CDR3 sequence (DNA): TGTGCCAGCAGCTTAAGGGGAGGCCGGGGAATAGCGGGAAATCTTTTCTCCTACAATGAGCAGTTCTTC.